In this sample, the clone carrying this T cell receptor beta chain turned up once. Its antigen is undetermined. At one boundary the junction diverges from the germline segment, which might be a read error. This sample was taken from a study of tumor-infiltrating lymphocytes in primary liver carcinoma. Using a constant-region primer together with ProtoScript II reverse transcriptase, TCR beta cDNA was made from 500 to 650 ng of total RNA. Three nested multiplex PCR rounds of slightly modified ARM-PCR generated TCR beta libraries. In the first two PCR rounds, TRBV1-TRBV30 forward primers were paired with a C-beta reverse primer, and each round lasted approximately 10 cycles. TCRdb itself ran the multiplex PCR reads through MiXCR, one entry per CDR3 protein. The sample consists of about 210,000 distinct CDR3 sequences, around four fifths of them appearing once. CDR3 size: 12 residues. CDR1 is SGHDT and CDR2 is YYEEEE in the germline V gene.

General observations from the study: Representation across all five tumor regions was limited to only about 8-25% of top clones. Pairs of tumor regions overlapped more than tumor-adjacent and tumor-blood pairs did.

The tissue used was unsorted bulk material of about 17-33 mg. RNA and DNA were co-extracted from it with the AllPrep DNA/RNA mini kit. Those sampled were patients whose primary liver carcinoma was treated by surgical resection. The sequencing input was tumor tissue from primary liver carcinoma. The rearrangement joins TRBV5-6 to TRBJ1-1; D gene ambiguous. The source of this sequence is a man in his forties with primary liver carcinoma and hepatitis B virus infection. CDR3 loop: CASSLVSGEALF. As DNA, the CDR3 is TGTGCCAGCAGCTTGGTGAGCGGAGAAGCTTTATTT. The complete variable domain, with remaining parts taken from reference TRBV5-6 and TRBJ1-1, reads DAGVTQSPTHLIKTRGQQVTLRCSPKSGHDTVSWYQQALGQGPQFIFQYYEEEERQRGNFPDRFSGHQFPNYSSELNVNALLLGDSALYLCASSLVSGEALFGQGTRLTVV.